The next 23 T cell receptor beta chains were all read from a single sample in a study of blood T cell repertoires in COVID-19. Repertoires were generated with immunoSEQ multiplex PCR, while TCRdb's copy carries only in-frame clones and drops some. Found here are 250,000 to 400,000 clones, 89% of them singletons; the top ten hold approximately 4.7%. Sequencing was carried out using PBMCs or T cells enriched from blood (not recorded which). These receptors came from a man in his sixties who had recovered from COVID-19.

This chain joins TRBV5-4 and TRBJ2-7, with a weak D call TRBD2 (6 bases). Trimming left V 0 bases short and J 6 bases short, with 19 bases between. Germline CDR1 and CDR2: SGHNT and YYREEE (reference sequence). There are 16 residues in the CDR3. The CDR3 region is CASSLGGSGSPAEQYF. In DNA, the CDR3 is TGTGCCAGCAGCTTGGGAGGCTCCGGGAGTCCAGCCGAGCAGTACTTC.

The chain uses TRBV7-3 and TRBJ2-3; D remains ambiguous. Per the germline V gene, CDR1 is SGHTA and CDR2 is FQGTGA. The CDR3 totals 16 residues. V lost 5 bases to trimming and J lost 4 bases, with 19 bases between them. The CDR3: CASSPRRDSGADTQYF. The CDR3 nucleotides are TGTGCCAGCAGCCCCCGGCGCGACTCTGGCGCAGATACGCAGTATTTT.

This clone has a single count. The genes are TRBV6-5 and TRBJ2-1, with 7 bases lining up with TRBD2. This CDR3 is 15 amino acids long. The germline CDR1 and CDR2 sequences are MNHEY and SVGAGI. J was trimmed by 9 bases and V by 2 bases; bases with no gene match: 10. This chain's CDR3 is CASSYGGGVLGEQFF. DNA for the CDR3: TGTGCCAGCAGTTACGGGGGGGGAGTTCTCGGTGAGCAGTTCTTC.

The chain employs TRBV6-5 and TRBJ1-1; D is uncertain. V gave up 6 bases and J gave up 4 bases, with 18 bases separating them. Germline V lookup: CDR1 MNHEY, CDR2 SVGAGI. The CDR3 is 15 residues long. The CDR3 region has the DNA TGTGCCAGCAGCAACCTTGGGCCCCGAATCACTGAAGCTTTCTTT. Protein product: CASSNLGPRITEAFF.

This chain links TRBV11-3 with TRBJ2-7, with TRBD2 identical over 8 bases. Germline V gene sequence: CDR1 SGHNT, CDR2 YENEEA. The V gene end was trimmed by 2 bases and the J gene end by 0 bases; junction bases not matched to a gene: 0. The CDR3 totals 14 residues. CDR3 nucleotide sequence: TGTGCCAGCAGCTTAACTAGCGGCTCCTACGAGCAGTACTTC. Translated: CASSLTSGSYEQYF.

J is TRBJ1-5 and V is TRBV3-1 (or the pseudogene TRBV3-2); maybe TRBD1 (6 bases). V dropped 5 bases and J dropped 7 bases, with 18 bases sitting between them. The CDR3 covers 15 residues. Germline V CDR1 and CDR2: LGHDT, YNNKEL (reference sequence). This chain's CDR3 is CASSSPGQVGQPQHF. The CDR3 nucleotides are TGTGCCAGCAGCTCACCGGGACAAGTGGGACAGCCCCAGCATTTT.

V usage is TRBV28 and J usage is TRBJ1-2, with no clear D. V gave up 4 bases and J gave up 6 bases, with 12 bases separating them. Germline V CDR1 and CDR2: MDHEN, SYDVKM. The CDR3 has 13 amino acids. CDR3 protein: CASSSDSPHGYTF. CDR3 nucleotide sequence: TGTGCCAGCAGTTCGGACTCCCCCCATGGCTACACCTTC.

CDR3 sequence (DNA): TGCAGCGTTGCGGGACAGAACACCGGGGAGCTGTTTTTT. Its protein product is CSVAGQNTGELFF. V usage is TRBV29-1 and J usage is TRBJ2-2; D perhaps matches TRBD1 (6 bases). CDR3 length equals 13 residues. Germline CDR1 SQVTM, CDR2 ANQGSEA. The ends were cut back, 4 bases at V and 1 base at J, with 7 bases in the middle.

The chain uses TRBV5-1 and TRBJ1-1, with D perhaps TRBD1 (6 bases). Germline V gene sequence: CDR1 SGHRS, CDR2 YFSETQ. The CDR3 is 16 residues long. V lost 4 bases to trimming and J lost 2 bases, with 18 bases between them. CDR3 protein: CASSLNIGQSNTEAFF. The CDR3 nucleotides read TGCGCCAGCAGCCTAAACATAGGACAGTCAAACACTGAAGCTTTCTTT.

The J gene is TRBJ2-2, the V gene TRBV18; 10 bases agree with TRBD2. The CDR3 loop spans 16 amino acids. J was trimmed by 4 bases and V by 2 bases; bases with no gene match: 4. Germline values: CDR1 KGHSH, CDR2 LQKENI. The CDR3 DNA sequence: TGTGCCAGCTCACCATGGCTAGCGGGAGTCACCGGGGAGCTGTTTTTT. The encoded protein is CASSPWLAGVTGELFF.

The J gene is TRBJ2-3, the V gene TRBV15; D possibly corresponds to TRBD1 (8 bases). The CDR3 has 18 residues. Trimming shortened V by 5 bases and J by 5 bases, and 26 bases separated the two germline ends. The germline gives CDR1 LNHNV, CDR2 YYDKDF (reference sequence). CDR3 in amino acids: CATSGPPAQGGAGDTQYF. Here the CDR3 DNA reads TGTGCCACCAGCGGTCCACCGGCACAGGGGGGGGCCGGAGATACGCAGTATTTT.

The chain carries TRBV6-5 and TRBJ1-3, with 8 bases matching TRBD1. This CDR3 has 15 amino acids. Per the germline V gene, CDR1 is MNHEY and CDR2 is SVGAGI. With V trimmed by 6 bases and J by 3 bases, 7 bases remained unmatched. Here the CDR3 reads CASRFQGARGNTIYF. The CDR3 DNA follows: TGTGCCAGCAGATTTCAGGGGGCGCGTGGAAACACCATATATTTT.

V gene TRBV19 combines with J gene TRBJ1-2, with 8 positions matching TRBD1. Germline V CDR1 and CDR2: LNHDA, SQIVND (reference sequence). This CDR3 region has 16 residues. V was pared by 7 bases and J by 4 bases, with 14 bases of the junction left unmatched. Here the CDR3 DNA reads TGTGCCAGTACTCTCCCTGGACAGGGCGATCTCTATGGCTACACCTTC. Protein: CASTLPGQGDLYGYTF.

This clone has just one count. The chain joins TRBV7-2 to TRBJ2-2; 8 nucleotides align to TRBD2. This CDR3 is built from 16 residues. Per the germline V gene, CDR1 is SGHTA and CDR2 is FQGNSA. J was trimmed by 8 bases and V by 1 base; bases with no gene match: 9. The CDR3 loop reads CASSLGLAGSQGELFF. Written as DNA, the CDR3 is TGTGCCAGCAGCTTAGGTCTAGCGGGTTCTCAAGGGGAGCTGTTTTTT.

This clone was observed once. The CDR3 DNA is TGTGCCAGTAGTAAGGGACTAGCGGGAGGCCAAAATGAGCAGTTCTTC. Translated, it gives CASSKGLAGGQNEQFF. The rearrangement uses TRBV19 and TRBJ2-1, with 15 positions matching TRBD2. CDR1 and CDR2 from the germline V gene are LNHDA and SQIVND (reference sequence). The J segment lost 7 bases and the V segment lost 4 bases, leaving 5 bases of the junction unmatched. The CDR3 totals 16 residues.

The chain joins TRBV5-6 to TRBJ1-6, with 8 bases fitting TRBD1. V shed 0 bases and J 6 bases; nucleotides not matched to a gene: 2. Germline V gene sequence: CDR1 SGHDT, CDR2 YYEEEE. The length of the CDR3 is 15 residues. The CDR3 reads CASSLAQGANSPLHF. CDR3 DNA sequence: TGTGCCAGCAGCTTGGCTCAGGGGGCTAATTCACCCCTCCACTTT.

The chain uses TRBV29-1 and TRBJ2-3; possible D gene TRBD1, 6 bases. Germline V CDR1 and CDR2: SQVTM, ANQGSEA. The CDR3 has 16 amino acids. Trimming cost V 4 bases and J 1 base, with 18 bases left between them. The CDR3 reads CSVGDRDNRRTDTQYF. In DNA, the CDR3 is TGCAGCGTTGGGGACCGGGACAATCGGCGCACAGATACGCAGTATTTT.

This chain joins TRBV5-6 and TRBJ2-7; TRBD2 matches 9 bases. The CDR3 is 16 residues long. Germline CDR1 SGHDT, CDR2 YYEEEE. V lost 0 bases, J lost 6 bases, and 10 bases stayed unmatched. Here the CDR3 reads CASSLAGISGSSEQYF. CDR3 DNA: TGTGCCAGCAGCTTGGCGGGGATTAGCGGGAGTTCCGAGCAGTACTTC.

V is TRBV9 and J is TRBJ2-7; TRBD2 matches at 8 bases. There are 13 residues in the CDR3. The trim removed 6 bases at V and 4 bases at J, leaving 6 bases unmatched. The V gene's germline CDR1 is SGDLS and CDR2 YYNGEE. CDR3 nucleotides: TGTGCCAGCAACCCAGCGGGAGTTTACGAGCAGTACTTC. Encoded protein: CASNPAGVYEQYF.

V and J are TRBV5-6 and TRBJ1-2; 8 bases are shared with TRBD1. V trimming: 0 bases; J trimming: 7 bases; junction bases outside the gene matches: 2. Germline V gives CDR1 SGHDT, CDR2 YYEEEE. The CDR3 runs to 13 residues. The CDR3 is CASSLGTGRGYTF. The CDR3 DNA sequence: TGTGCCAGCAGCTTGGGGACAGGGCGTGGCTACACCTTC.

CDR3 loop: CASTGTMNTEAFF. The CDR3, as DNA: TGTGCCAGTACAGGGACCATGAACACTGAAGCTTTCTTT. The chain joins TRBV2 to TRBJ1-1; tentatively, D is TRBD1 (6 bases). Germline V gene data show CDR1 as SNHLY and CDR2 as FYNNEI. Trimming took off 9 bases at V and 0 bases at J, with 11 bases between the two ends. The CDR3 runs 13 residues.

The chain employs TRBV7-6 and TRBJ2-5, with TRBD2 matching over 7 bases. CDR3 length: 14 residues. Unmatched junction bases numbered 9, after V lost 6 bases and J lost 5 bases. CDR1 is SGHVS and CDR2 is FNYEAQ in the germline V gene. In DNA form, the CDR3 reads TGTGCCAGCAGGGCTCGGCGGGAGCAGGAGACCCAGTACTTC. It specifies CASRARREQETQYF.

The sample holds a few counts of this clone. The genes are TRBV4-2 and TRBJ1-2; D is undetermined. The germline V gene encodes CDR1 LGHNA and CDR2 YNFKEQ. The CDR3 is 15 residues long. V lost 0 bases and J 0 bases, leaving 8 bases between the germline ends. CDR3: CASSQDPSSNYGYTF. DNA for the CDR3: TGTGCCAGCAGCCAAGATCCGTCCTCTAACTATGGCTACACCTTC.